This passage covers 14 T cell receptor beta chains from one sample sequenced in a study of blood T cell repertoires in COVID-19. Repertoires were generated with immunoSEQ multiplex PCR, while TCRdb's copy carries only in-frame clones and drops some. Here the sample spans 250,000 to 300,000 clones, around 86% being singletons. The sequenced sample consisted of peripheral blood. The origin of the receptors is a woman aged 60 to 75 with active or convalescent COVID-19.

This clone was picked up a small number of times. V usage is TRBV15 and J usage is TRBJ1-2; D is perhaps TRBD1 (6 bases). V dropped 2 bases and J dropped 6 bases, with 10 bases sitting between them. The CDR3 consists of 13 residues. CDR1 is LNHNV and CDR2 is YYDKDF in the germline V gene (reference sequence). As DNA, the CDR3 is TGTGCCACCAGCAGACCCAGGGGCAATGGCTACACCTTC. Its translation: CATSRPRGNGYTF.

J is TRBJ2-5 and V is TRBV6-5, with D perhaps matching TRBD1 (5 bases). From germline, CDR1 is MNHEY and CDR2 SVGAGI. The CDR3 loop spans 14 amino acids. V lost 2 bases, J lost 5 bases, and 12 bases lay in between. CDR3 region: CASSYPSAGETQYF. CDR3 bases: TGTGCCAGCAGTTACCCGAGTGCAGGGGAGACCCAGTACTTC.

The chain joins TRBV3-1 (or the pseudogene TRBV3-2) to TRBJ2-5, with 8 positions matching TRBD2. The CDR3 consists of 19 residues. From germline, CDR1 is LGHDT and CDR2 YNNKEL (reference sequence). V lost 0 bases, J lost 2 bases, and 14 bases stayed unmatched. The CDR3 reads CASSQEWARAGVPQETQYF. The CDR3 DNA follows: TGTGCCAGCAGCCAAGAGTGGGCGCGAGCGGGGGTCCCTCAAGAGACCCAGTACTTC.

This chain uses TRBV6-2 or TRBV6-3 with TRBJ1-1; D may be TRBD1 (6 bases). V was trimmed by 5 bases and J by 0 bases, leaving 16 bases between them. Germline V gives CDR1 MNHEY, CDR2 SVGEGT. This CDR3 contains 16 residues. The CDR3 DNA reads as TGTGCCAGCAGTCCCCAGGGGTCGTCCATGAACACTGAAGCTTTCTTT. Its translation: CASSPQGSSMNTEAFF.

Only one count was recorded for this clone. This chain links TRBV7-3 with TRBJ2-3; 7 bases map to TRBD1. CDR1 SGHTA and CDR2 FQGTGA come from the germline V gene. V was clipped by 5 bases and J by 0 bases; unmatched bases: 5. The CDR3 length is 15 residues. Here the CDR3 reads CASSRQGSSTDTQYF. The CDR3, as DNA: TGTGCCAGCAGCCGACAGGGATCTAGCACAGATACGCAGTATTTT. Based on the CDR3 plus reference TRBV7-3 and TRBJ2-3, the full variable domain is GAGVSQTPSNKVTEKGKYVELRCDPISGHTALYWYRQSLGQGPEFLIYFQGTGAADDSGLPNDRFFAVRPEGSVSTLKIQRTERGDSAVYLCASSRQGSSTDTQYFGPGTRLTVL.

The genes are TRBV5-1 and TRBJ2-5, with 7 bases matching TRBD1. With V trimmed by 3 bases and J by 4 bases, 3 bases remained unmatched. Looked up from germline, CDR1 is SGHRS and CDR2 is YFSETQ. This CDR3 region has 13 residues. The CDR3 coding sequence is TGCGCCAGCAGCTCAGGGACAGCAGAGACCCAGTACTTC. Amino acid sequence: CASSSGTAETQYF. Together with reference TRBV5-1 and TRBJ2-5, the CDR3 gives the full variable domain: KAGVTQTPRYLIKTRGQQVTLSCSPISGHRSVSWYQQTPGQGLQFLFEYFSETQRNKGNFPGRFSGRQFSNSRSEMNVSTLELGDSALYLCASSSGTAETQYFGPGTRLLVL.

V is TRBV19 and J is TRBJ2-1; 8 bases agree with TRBD1. CDR3 size: 13 residues. Germline CDR1 is LNHDA and CDR2 is SQIVND (reference sequence). After removal of 6 bases from V and 4 bases from J, the junction contained 2 bases not matched to a gene. The CDR3 protein is CASSQGAYNEQFF. The CDR3 bases are TGTGCCAGTAGCCAGGGGGCATACAATGAGCAGTTCTTC. The full variable domain, its missing parts supplied by reference TRBV19 and TRBJ2-1, is DGGITQSPKYLFRKEGQNVTLSCEQNLNHDAMYWYRQDPGQGLRLIYYSQIVNDFQKGDIAEGYSVSREKKESFPLTVTSAQKNPTAFYLCASSQGAYNEQFFGPGTRLTVL.

This sequence joins TRBV7-9 and TRBJ1-1; D remains unclear. Germline CDR1 SEHNR, CDR2 FQNEAQ (reference sequence). V dropped 1 base and J dropped 4 bases, with 10 bases sitting between them. This CDR3 contains 14 residues. The CDR3 sequence: CASSLGPRGTEAFF. CDR3 sequence (DNA): TGTGCCAGCAGCTTAGGCCCGCGGGGCACTGAAGCTTTCTTT.

The V and J genes are TRBV6-2 or TRBV6-3 and TRBJ2-7, with D hard to call. V was shortened by 2 bases and J by 4 bases, with 6 bases between the two germline ends. There are 12 residues in the CDR3. Germline CDR1 and CDR2: MNHEY and SVGEGT. The CDR3: CASSYTGYEQYF. Here the CDR3 DNA reads TGTGCCAGCAGTTACACCGGGTACGAGCAGTACTTC.

CDR3 nucleotides: TGTGCCAGCAGTTTTGGCTCTTACGAGCAGTACTTC. Protein sequence: CASSFGSYEQYF. V is TRBV28 and J is TRBJ2-7; D unresolved. The V end was cut by 3 bases, the J end by 4 bases, with 7 bases between. The CDR3 consists of 12 residues. Germline V gene lookup returns CDR1 MDHEN and CDR2 SYDVKM. The full variable domain, in which reference TRBV28 and TRBJ2-7 provide the parts outside the CDR3, is DVKVTQSSRYLVKRTGEKVFLECVQDMDHENMFWYRQDPGLGLRLIYFSYDVKMKEKGDIPEGYSVSREKKERFSLILESASTNQTSMYLCASSFGSYEQYFGPGTRLTVT.

This clone appeared a few times. The chain has TRBV20-1 and TRBJ1-2; the D gene is possibly TRBD1 (6 bases). Germline CDR1 is DFQATT and CDR2 is SNEGSKA (reference sequence). CDR3 length: 10 residues. The ends were cut back, 6 bases at V and 10 bases at J, with 12 bases in the middle. CDR3 sequence (DNA): TGCAGTGCCCGGGACATAGACTACACCTTC. This translates into CSARDIDYTF.

The chain carries TRBV20-1 and TRBJ2-2, with a tentative D call TRBD1 (5 bases). The CDR3 covers 15 residues. Germline CDR1 and CDR2: DFQATT and SNEGSKA (reference sequence). Trimming pared 3 bases from V and 0 bases from J, leaving 11 bases between. The CDR3 bases are TGCAGTGCTAGTAGGGGTCCGACGAACACCGGGGAGCTGTTTTTT. This gives the protein CSASRGPTNTGELFF.

This clone has just a few counts. The genes are TRBV7-2 and TRBJ1-1, with D possibly being TRBD1 (5 bases). Germline V gene data show CDR1 as SGHTA and CDR2 as FQGNSA. The CDR3 totals 13 residues. The germline V and J ends were trimmed by 1 base and 9 bases, with 12 bases remaining between them. The CDR3, as DNA: TGTGCCAGCAGCTTAGAACCTAACAGGCAAGCTTTCTTT. This sequence encodes CASSLEPNRQAFF.

V is TRBV7-9 and J is TRBJ1-4; 7 bases agree with TRBD1. Trimming took 5 bases from V and 3 from J; bases not matched to a gene: 3. Germline V gene sequence: CDR1 SEHNR, CDR2 FQNEAQ (reference sequence). CDR3 length equals 14 residues. The CDR3 is CASSPGTANEKLFF. Written as DNA, the CDR3 is TGTGCCAGCAGCCCAGGGACAGCTAATGAAAAACTGTTTTTT.